One sample yielded the 18 T cell receptor beta chains listed below, sequenced in a study of blood T cell repertoires in COVID-19. Sequencing was performed with immunoSEQ multiplex PCR; in TCRdb, only in-frame clones are kept and a portion is missing. The table shows about 400,000 clones, with roughly 86% occurring only once. What was sequenced was PBMCs or T cells enriched from blood (not recorded which). These receptors all come from a woman aged 30 to 39 who had recovered from COVID-19.

The chain carries TRBV12-3 or TRBV12-4 and TRBJ1-1; a weak D match, TRBD1 (6 bases). V was shortened by 7 bases and J by 3 bases, with 12 bases between the two germline ends. The CDR3 runs to 13 residues. The CDR3 here is CASTKRTDTEAFF. As DNA, the CDR3 is TGTGCCAGCACTAAACGGACAGACACTGAAGCTTTCTTT.

This chain uses TRBV5-1 with TRBJ2-1; a possible D gene is TRBD1 (5 bases). V lost 3 bases, J lost 0 bases, and 16 bases lay in between. The CDR3 totals 17 residues. In germline, CDR1 is SGHRS, CDR2 YFSETQ. Here the CDR3 reads CASSSQGSPSSYNEQFF. In DNA form, the CDR3 reads TGCGCCAGCAGCTCTCAGGGTTCCCCAAGCTCCTACAATGAGCAGTTCTTC.

The chain combines TRBV19 with TRBJ1-1; D possibly corresponds to TRBD1 (6 bases). The CDR3 has 15 residues. V gave up 6 bases and J gave up 1 base, with 15 bases separating them. Germline assignment: CDR1 LNHDA and CDR2 SQIVND (reference sequence). The CDR3 region has the DNA TGTGCCAGTAGCTCTCAGGGGCTACCGAACACTGAAGCTTTCTTT. Translated: CASSSQGLPNTEAFF.

The chain joins TRBV12-3 or TRBV12-4 to TRBJ1-2; the match to TRBD1 covers 7 bases. The CDR3 spans 13 residues. V lost 7 bases to trimming and J lost 3 bases; unmatched junction nucleotides: 5. The CDR3 is CASIGGRDYGYTF. The CDR3 DNA reads as TGTGCCAGCATAGGGGGCCGGGACTATGGCTACACCTTC.

Only one count was recorded for this clone. This chain uses TRBV4-2 with TRBJ1-1, with unresolved D. The V gene lost 1 base and the J gene lost 3 bases, with 6 bases spanning the gap. The CDR3 covers 13 residues. Germline CDR1 LGHNA, CDR2 YNFKEQ. This chain's CDR3 is CASSQGRDTEAFF. For the CDR3, the DNA is TGTGCCAGCAGCCAAGGGAGGGACACTGAAGCTTTCTTT.

The chain employs TRBV7-9 and TRBJ1-6, with a tentative D call TRBD1 (6 bases). Looked up from germline, CDR1 is SEHNR and CDR2 is FQNEAQ (reference sequence). CDR3 size: 15 residues. Trimming took off 6 bases at V and 10 bases at J, with 19 bases between the two ends. This CDR3 is CASSPTQGGISPLHF. In nucleotides, the CDR3 is TGTGCCAGCAGTCCCACACAGGGTGGCATCTCACCCCTCCACTTT.

The chain joins TRBV5-5 to TRBJ1-1, with D perhaps matching TRBD1 (5 bases). The CDR3 has 15 amino acids. The V end lost 3 bases, the J end lost 5 bases, and 17 bases lay between the germline ends. Germline V CDR1 and CDR2: SGHKS, YYEKEE (reference sequence). The CDR3, as DNA: TGTGCCAGCAGCTCATACTCGTCAGGGTTGACTGAAGCTTTCTTT. This sequence encodes CASSSYSSGLTEAFF.

The DNA of the CDR3 is TGCGCCAGCAGTGACGGGGAGTTGAACACTGAAGCTTTCTTT. This gives the protein CASSDGELNTEAFF. The chain recombines TRBV10-1 with TRBJ1-1, with no clear D. The V end lost 3 bases, the J end lost 0 bases, and 8 bases lay between the germline ends. Per germline, CDR1 WNHNN and CDR2 SYGVQD (reference sequence). The CDR3 spans 14 residues.

This rearrangement joins TRBV19 to TRBJ1-2; TRBD1 might be the D (6 bases). The CDR3 extends over 12 amino acids. The V gene lost 5 bases and the J gene lost 8 bases, with 12 bases spanning the gap. Germline values: CDR1 LNHDA, CDR2 SQIVND (reference sequence). The CDR3 nucleotides read TGTGCCAGTAGTTTACAGGGCCAAGGCTACACCTTC. Its translation: CASSLQGQGYTF. The full variable domain, rest sourced from reference TRBV19 and TRBJ1-2, is DGGITQSPKYLFRKEGQNVTLSCEQNLNHDAMYWYRQDPGQGLRLIYYSQIVNDFQKGDIAEGYSVSREKKESFPLTVTSAQKNPTAFYLCASSLQGQGYTFGSGTRLTVV.

V gene TRBV7-9 combines with J gene TRBJ1-1, with 7 bases identical to TRBD1. Germline CDR1 is SEHNR and CDR2 is FQNEAQ (reference sequence). The CDR3 loop spans 15 amino acids. V lost 5 bases and J lost 7; bases outside the gene matches: 13. CDR3 sequence (DNA): TGTGCCAGCAGCGTACCCGGGACAGCGATCGTTGAAGCTTTCTTT. The encoded protein is CASSVPGTAIVEAFF.

J is TRBJ2-1 and V is TRBV4-1; 11 positions match TRBD1. This CDR3 spans 15 amino acids. V dropped 0 bases and J dropped 8; count of bases not matched to a gene: 3. Germline assignment: CDR1 MGHRA and CDR2 YSYEKL. In DNA form, the CDR3 reads TGCGCCAGCAGCCAAGACCGGACAGGGGGCGATGAGCAGTTCTTC. Amino acid sequence: CASSQDRTGGDEQFF.

The rearrangement joins TRBV19 to TRBJ2-2; D call uncertain. CDR1 is LNHDA, CDR2 SQIVND, per germline (reference sequence). The V end lost 5 bases, the J end lost 2 bases, and 15 bases lay between the germline ends. The CDR3 is made up of 16 amino acids. The CDR3 nucleotides read TGTGCCAGTAGTTTTACCGGGTCGTTCAACACCGGGGAGCTGTTTTTT. Protein sequence: CASSFTGSFNTGELFF.

This clone appeared a few times. In DNA form, the CDR3 reads TGTGCCAGCAGTTCGCAGGGGGACCACGGCTACACCTTC. Its protein product is CASSSQGDHGYTF. The rearrangement links TRBV27 to TRBJ1-2, with 7 bases fitting TRBD1. The germline V gene encodes CDR1 MNHEY and CDR2 SMNVEV (reference sequence). With V trimmed by 4 bases and J by 8 bases, 7 bases remained unmatched. This CDR3 comprises 13 residues.

The chain carries TRBV21-1 and TRBJ2-7; the table gives TRBD2 as D, unverified against the DNA. TRBV21-1 is a listed pseudogene. The CDR3 has 17 amino acids. CDR3 sequence: CASTKPPRLAGAYEQYF. The CDR3, as DNA: TGTGCCAGCACTAAACCCCCAAGGCTAGCGGGGGCCTACGAGCAGTACTTC.

The chain joins TRBV7-2 to TRBJ2-7, with 15 bases matching TRBD2. CDR3 size: 17 residues. Germline CDR1 reads SGHTA; CDR2 reads FQGNSA. V trimming: 1 base; J trimming: 5 bases; junction bases outside the gene matches: 6. CDR3 residues: CASSLVGTSGGRHEQYF. For the CDR3, the DNA is TGTGCCAGCAGCTTAGTAGGGACTAGCGGGGGGCGGCACGAGCAGTACTTC.

The V call is TRBV15, the J call TRBJ1-2, with D uncertain. Germline loops: CDR1 LNHNV, CDR2 YYDKDF (reference sequence). The CDR3 runs 14 residues. The V gene lost 0 bases and the J gene lost 7 bases, with 12 bases spanning the gap. The CDR3 bases are TGTGCCACCAGCAGAGATCTGACACTTGGTGGCTACACCTTC. This gives the protein CATSRDLTLGGYTF.

V gene TRBV19 combines with J gene TRBJ2-2, with D perhaps matching TRBD2 (7 bases). Trimming pared 6 bases from V and 5 bases from J, leaving 22 bases between. CDR1 and CDR2 from the germline V gene are LNHDA and SQIVND (reference sequence). The CDR3 is 17 amino acids. The CDR3 region is CASRSGTPRGKTGELFF. CDR3 sequence (DNA): TGTGCCAGTAGGAGCGGGACACCGCGAGGGAAGACCGGGGAGCTGTTTTTT.

The CDR3 loop is CASMGRSEQYF. Written as DNA, the CDR3 is TGTGCCAGTATGGGGCGGAGTGAGCAGTACTTC. The chain has TRBV19 and TRBJ2-7, with D tentatively TRBD1 (5 bases). There are 11 residues in the CDR3. V gave up 7 bases and J gave up 7 bases, with 11 bases separating them. Germline CDR1 reads LNHDA; CDR2 reads SQIVND (reference sequence). Full variable domain (outside the CDR3, taken from reference TRBV19 and TRBJ2-7): DGGITQSPKYLFRKEGQNVTLSCEQNLNHDAMYWYRQDPGQGLRLIYYSQIVNDFQKGDIAEGYSVSREKKESFPLTVTSAQKNPTAFYLCASMGRSEQYFGPGTRLTVT.